These 7 T cell receptor beta chains were sequenced from one sample in a study of early stage breast cancer tumors. This table comes from immunoSEQ multiplex PCR, and its TCRdb copy is limited to in-frame clones, with some not included. The sample shows around 9,000 clones, 71% of them seen only once. Input material: normal breast tissue next to the tumor. The receptors derive from a person aged 55 to 70 with breast cancer.

The chain links TRBV7-9 to TRBJ2-1; 7 nucleotides align to TRBD2. Germline V gene data show CDR1 as SEHNR and CDR2 as FQNEAQ (reference sequence). The CDR3 extends over 14 amino acids. J was trimmed by 9 bases and V by 1 base; bases with no gene match: 6. The DNA for the CDR3 is TGTGCCAGCAGCTTAGGAGGACTAGGGGTTGAGCAGTTCTTC. Protein sequence: CASSLGGLGVEQFF.

The chain has TRBV28 and TRBJ2-3; 12 bases agree with TRBD2. V was pared by 9 bases and J by 3 bases, with 13 bases of the junction left unmatched. The CDR3 runs 17 residues. CDR1 and CDR2 from the germline V gene are MDHEN and SYDVKM. The CDR3 protein is CASVTSGRPARTDTQYF. Written as DNA, the CDR3 is TGTGCCAGTGTGACTAGCGGGAGACCTGCTAGGACAGATACGCAGTATTTT.

V and J are TRBV19 and TRBJ1-1; D is uncertain. The length of the CDR3 is 13 residues. The V gene's germline CDR1 is LNHDA and CDR2 SQIVND (reference sequence). Trimming removed 4 bases from V and 2 bases from J, with 8 bases in between. CDR3 residues: CASSTNSNTEAFF. The DNA for the CDR3 is TGTGCCAGTAGTACGAACAGTAACACTGAAGCTTTCTTT.

The rearrangement links TRBV19 to TRBJ2-1, with 15 bases aligning to TRBD2. CDR3 length equals 16 residues. Germline CDR1 reads LNHDA; CDR2 reads SQIVND (reference sequence). V shed 3 bases, J shed 7 bases, and the junction held 4 bases outside the gene matches. CDR3 in amino acids: CASSIVGTSGRNEQFF. The CDR3 DNA is TGTGCCAGTAGTATCGTCGGGACTAGCGGGAGGAATGAGCAGTTCTTC.

This clone was picked up one time. The chain uses TRBV5-1 and TRBJ1-2, with D possibly being TRBD1 (5 bases). The germline V gene encodes CDR1 SGHRS and CDR2 YFSETQ. The CDR3 loop spans 15 amino acids. The ends were cut back, 2 bases at V and 3 bases at J, with 14 bases in the middle. CDR3 nucleotides: TGCGCCAGCAGCTTCACCGGGGGACTGGACTATGGCTACACCTTC. Amino acid sequence: CASSFTGGLDYGYTF.

This clone has a handful of counts. The chain joins TRBV30 to TRBJ1-5, with D perhaps matching TRBD1 (5 bases). The CDR3 length is 13 residues. Between the trimmed V and J ends, which lost 3 bases and 2 bases, there was a span of 8 bases. From germline, CDR1 is GTSNPN and CDR2 SVGIG (reference sequence). DNA of the CDR3: TGTGCCTGGAGCCAGGGTCGCAATCAGCCCCAGCATTTT. It encodes CAWSQGRNQPQHF.

Here the CDR3 DNA reads TGTGCCAGCAGCTTAGACCAGGGGGCCTATGGCTACACCTTC. Residues: CASSLDQGAYGYTF. The genes are TRBV7-9 and TRBJ1-2, with TRBD1 matching over 8 bases. This CDR3 spans 14 amino acids. With 1 base clipped from V and 4 bases from J, the junction kept 2 bases outside the gene matches. CDR1 and CDR2 (germline): SEHNR, FQNEAQ (reference sequence).